The present entry profiles one TCR beta chain with its context. The target antigen is unknown. Repertoires were generated with immunoSEQ multiplex PCR, while TCRdb's copy carries only in-frame clones and drops some. The table records about 18,000 clones, over 75% of them present only once. The sample is drawn from a study of T cells in localized non-small cell lung cancer. The study's findings and limits: Compared with tumor, uninvolved adjacent lung displayed greater T cell clonality, ranking highest overall.

CDR3 length equals 12 residues. Germline V gives CDR1 LNHDA, CDR2 SQIVND (reference sequence). V lost 7 bases and J lost 1; bases outside the gene matches: 0. V gene TRBV19 combines with J gene TRBJ1-1; 7 positions agree with TRBD1. The material was peripheral blood, obtained before any cancer treatment. The sequence was obtained from a female donor aged 60 or older with stage I lung adenocarcinoma. The CDR3 reads CASNRGNTEAFF. CDR3 nucleotide sequence: TGTGCCAGTAACAGGGGGAACACTGAAGCTTTCTTT.